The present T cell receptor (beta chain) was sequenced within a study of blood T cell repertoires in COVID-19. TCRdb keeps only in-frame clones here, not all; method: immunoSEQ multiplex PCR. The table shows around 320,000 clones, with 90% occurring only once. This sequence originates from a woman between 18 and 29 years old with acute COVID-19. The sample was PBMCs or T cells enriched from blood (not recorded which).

The DNA for the CDR3 is TGTGCCAGCAGCCCGGACAGGCTTGGGTCGCCCAGCTCCTACAATGAGCAGTTCTTC. Encoded protein: CASSPDRLGSPSSYNEQFF. The chain has TRBV9 and TRBJ2-1; TRBD1 agrees at 7 bases. V lost 4 bases to trimming and J lost 0 bases; unmatched junction nucleotides: 16. Germline V gene sequence: CDR1 SGDLS, CDR2 YYNGEE. CDR3 length: 19 amino acids.